Included here is one T cell receptor beta chain sequence, with context. Authors' processing steps: The authors estimated nucleated cell counts from reference gene primer amplification. Here immunoSEQ multiplex PCR was the method, and the copy in TCRdb shows in-frame clones only, minus some. That table furnishes V, J and clone size, whereas the DNA furnished D and trimming. Of over 10,000 clones in the sample, 90% were seen once. The source of the sample is a study of blood T cell repertoires in COVID-19. Study in general: Researchers got acute and convalescent COVID-19 samples from the United States, Italy and Spain. T cells, B-cell-depleted T cells, or PBMCs supplied cDNA or gDNA.

V lost 6 bases, J lost 3 bases, and 12 bases stayed unmatched. CDR1 MDHEN and CDR2 SYDVKM come from the germline V gene. The CDR3 sequence is 17 residues long. Sequenced: peripheral blood. The genes are TRBV28 and TRBJ2-7, with 12 positions matching TRBD1. The sequence derives from a human donor with active COVID-19. The donor label of this sample is uncertain. The DNA for the CDR3 is TGTGCCAGCAGCGCACCGGGACAGGGGGCGCATTTCTACGAGCAGTACTTC. This gives the protein CASSAPGQGAHFYEQYF.